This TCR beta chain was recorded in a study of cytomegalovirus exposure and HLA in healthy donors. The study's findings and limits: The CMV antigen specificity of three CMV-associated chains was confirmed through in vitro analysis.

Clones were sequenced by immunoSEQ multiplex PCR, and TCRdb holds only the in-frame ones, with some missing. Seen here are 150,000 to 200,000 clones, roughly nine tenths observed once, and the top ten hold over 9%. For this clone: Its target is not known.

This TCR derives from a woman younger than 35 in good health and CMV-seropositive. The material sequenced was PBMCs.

CDR3 nucleotides: TGTGCCAGTAGCCCGGGACAGGGATTCGCCGGGGAGCTGTTTTTT. It yields the protein CASSPGQGFAGELFF. The chain couples TRBV7-3 to TRBJ2-2, with 9 bases aligning to TRBD1. This CDR3 is built from 15 residues. V trimming: 9 bases; J trimming: 6 bases; junction bases outside the gene matches: 11. In germline, CDR1 is SGHTA, CDR2 FQGTGA.